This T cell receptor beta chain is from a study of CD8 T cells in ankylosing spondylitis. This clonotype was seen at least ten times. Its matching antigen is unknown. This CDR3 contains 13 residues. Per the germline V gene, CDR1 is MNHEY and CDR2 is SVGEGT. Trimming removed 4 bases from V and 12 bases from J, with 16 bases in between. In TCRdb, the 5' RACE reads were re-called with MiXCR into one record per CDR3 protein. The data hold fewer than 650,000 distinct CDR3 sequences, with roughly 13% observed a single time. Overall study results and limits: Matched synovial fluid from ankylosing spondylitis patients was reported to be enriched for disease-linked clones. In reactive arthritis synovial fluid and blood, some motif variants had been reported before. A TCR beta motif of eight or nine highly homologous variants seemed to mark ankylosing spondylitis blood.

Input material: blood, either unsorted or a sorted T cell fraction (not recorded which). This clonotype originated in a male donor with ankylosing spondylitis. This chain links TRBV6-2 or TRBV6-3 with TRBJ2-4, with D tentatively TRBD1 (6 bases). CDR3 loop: CASSSRQGTTQYF. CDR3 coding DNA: TGTGCCAGCAGTTCCCGGCAGGGGACCACTCAGTACTTC.